Reported below is one T cell receptor (beta chain). Its specificity is not known. This record belongs to a study of blood T cells in healthy people across ages. V was clipped by 1 base and J by 6 bases, with 19 bases between them. CDR1 MGHRA and CDR2 YSYEKL come from the germline V gene. The CDR3 runs 17 residues. Study-wide findings and caveats: Changes in expanded clonotypes were possibly confounded, as the CMV status of donors was unknown. While age rose, TCR beta diversity per million T cells dropped in a roughly linear way.

Using a J-beta primer mix together with a sample-barcoded 5' primer, a second PCR was run for about 6 to 11 cycles. TCRdb ran MiXCR on the 5' RACE reads and lists one entry per CDR3 protein. Of about 780,000 distinct CDR3 sequences in the sample, approximately 67% were seen once. Sequenced: blood. The chain employs TRBV4-1 and TRBJ2-1; D gene uncertain. The origin of this receptor is a man aged 25 to 45 in good health. This CDR3 reads CASSQVPRVRPSNEQFF. The DNA of the CDR3 is TGCGCCAGCAGCCAAGTTCCCCGAGTTAGACCTTCCAATGAGCAGTTCTTC.